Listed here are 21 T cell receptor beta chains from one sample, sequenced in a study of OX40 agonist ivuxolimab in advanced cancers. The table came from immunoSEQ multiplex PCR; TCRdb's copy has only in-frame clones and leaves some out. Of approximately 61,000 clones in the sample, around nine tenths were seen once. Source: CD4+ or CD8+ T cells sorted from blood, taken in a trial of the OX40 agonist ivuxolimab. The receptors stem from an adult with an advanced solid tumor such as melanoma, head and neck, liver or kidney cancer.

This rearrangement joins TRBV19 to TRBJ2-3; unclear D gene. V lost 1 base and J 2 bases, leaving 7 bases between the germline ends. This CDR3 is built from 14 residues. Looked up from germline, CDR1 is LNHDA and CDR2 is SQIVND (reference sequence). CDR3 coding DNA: TGTGCCAGTAGTATAGGGGCCTTCACAGATACGCAGTATTTT. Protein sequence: CASSIGAFTDTQYF. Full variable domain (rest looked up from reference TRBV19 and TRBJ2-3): DGGITQSPKYLFRKEGQNVTLSCEQNLNHDAMYWYRQDPGQGLRLIYYSQIVNDFQKGDIAEGYSVSREKKESFPLTVTSAQKNPTAFYLCASSIGAFTDTQYFGPGTRLTVL.

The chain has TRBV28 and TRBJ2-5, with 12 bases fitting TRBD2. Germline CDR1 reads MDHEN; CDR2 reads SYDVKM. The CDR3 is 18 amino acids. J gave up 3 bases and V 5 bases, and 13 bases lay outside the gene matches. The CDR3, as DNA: TGTGCCAGCAGTCCCTCCTCCCCGTCTAGCGGGAGGGAAGAGACCCAGTACTTC. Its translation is CASSPSSPSSGREETQYF. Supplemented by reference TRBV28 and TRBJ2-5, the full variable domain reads DVKVTQSSRYLVKRTGEKVFLECVQDMDHENMFWYRQDPGLGLRLIYFSYDVKMKEKGDIPEGYSVSREKKERFSLILESASTNQTSMYLCASSPSSPSSGREETQYFGPGTRLLVL.

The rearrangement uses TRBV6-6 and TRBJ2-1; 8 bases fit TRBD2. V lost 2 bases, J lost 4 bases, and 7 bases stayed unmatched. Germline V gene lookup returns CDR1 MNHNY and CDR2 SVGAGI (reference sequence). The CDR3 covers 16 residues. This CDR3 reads CASSYGSLAVYNEQFF. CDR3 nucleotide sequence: TGTGCCAGCAGTTACGGGTCACTAGCGGTATACAATGAGCAGTTCTTC.

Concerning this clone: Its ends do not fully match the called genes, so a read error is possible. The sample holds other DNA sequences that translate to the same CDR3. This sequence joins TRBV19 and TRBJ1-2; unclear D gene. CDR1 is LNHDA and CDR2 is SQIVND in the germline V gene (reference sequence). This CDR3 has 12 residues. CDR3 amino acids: CASSIANYGYTF. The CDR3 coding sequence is TGTGCCAGTAGCATAGCAAACTATGGCTACACCTTC.

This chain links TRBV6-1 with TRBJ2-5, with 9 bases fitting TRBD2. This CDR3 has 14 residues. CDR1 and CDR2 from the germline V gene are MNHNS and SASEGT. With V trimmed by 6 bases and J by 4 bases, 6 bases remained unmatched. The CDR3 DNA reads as TGTGCCAGCAGCGGGCTAGCGGGATCAGAGACCCAGTACTTC. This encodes CASSGLAGSETQYF.

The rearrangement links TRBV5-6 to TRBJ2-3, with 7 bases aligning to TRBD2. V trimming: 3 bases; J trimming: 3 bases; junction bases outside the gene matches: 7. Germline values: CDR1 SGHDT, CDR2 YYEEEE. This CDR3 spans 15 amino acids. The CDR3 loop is CASSWDGRPTDTQYF. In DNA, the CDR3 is TGTGCCAGCAGCTGGGACGGGAGGCCTACAGATACGCAGTATTTT.

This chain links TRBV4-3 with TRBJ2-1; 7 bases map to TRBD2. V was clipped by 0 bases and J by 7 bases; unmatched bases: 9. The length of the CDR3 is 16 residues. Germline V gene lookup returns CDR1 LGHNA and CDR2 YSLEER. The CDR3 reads CASSQDRGRAGNEQFF. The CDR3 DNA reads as TGCGCCAGCAGCCAAGATCGTGGGAGGGCGGGAAATGAGCAGTTCTTC.

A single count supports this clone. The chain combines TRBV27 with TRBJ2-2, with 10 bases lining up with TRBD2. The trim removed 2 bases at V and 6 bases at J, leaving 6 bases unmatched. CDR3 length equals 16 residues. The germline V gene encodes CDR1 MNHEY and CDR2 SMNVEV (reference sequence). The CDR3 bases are TGTGCCAGCAGTTTAAGCTCTAGCGGGAGAGCCGGGGAGCTGTTTTTT. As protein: CASSLSSSGRAGELFF.

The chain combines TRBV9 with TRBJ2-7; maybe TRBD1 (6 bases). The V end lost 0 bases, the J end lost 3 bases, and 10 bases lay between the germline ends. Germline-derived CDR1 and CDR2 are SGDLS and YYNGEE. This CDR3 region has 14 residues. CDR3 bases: TGTGCCAGCAGCGTAGCGACACAGGGCTACGAGCAGTACTTC. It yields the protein CASSVATQGYEQYF.

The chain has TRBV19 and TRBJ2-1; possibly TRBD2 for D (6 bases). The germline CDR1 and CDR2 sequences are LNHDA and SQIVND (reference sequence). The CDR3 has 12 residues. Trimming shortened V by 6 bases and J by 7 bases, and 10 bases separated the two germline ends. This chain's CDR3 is CASSDGGNEQFF. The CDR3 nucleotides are TGTGCCAGTAGCGACGGAGGGAATGAGCAGTTCTTC. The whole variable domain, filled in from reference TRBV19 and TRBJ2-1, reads DGGITQSPKYLFRKEGQNVTLSCEQNLNHDAMYWYRQDPGQGLRLIYYSQIVNDFQKGDIAEGYSVSREKKESFPLTVTSAQKNPTAFYLCASSDGGNEQFFGPGTRLTVL.

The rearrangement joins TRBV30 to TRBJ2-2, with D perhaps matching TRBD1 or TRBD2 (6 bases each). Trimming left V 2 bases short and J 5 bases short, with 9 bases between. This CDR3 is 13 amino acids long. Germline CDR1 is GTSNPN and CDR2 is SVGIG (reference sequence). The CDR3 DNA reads TGTGCCTGGAGTTCGGGGGCGACCGGGGAGCTGTTTTTT. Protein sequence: CAWSSGATGELFF.

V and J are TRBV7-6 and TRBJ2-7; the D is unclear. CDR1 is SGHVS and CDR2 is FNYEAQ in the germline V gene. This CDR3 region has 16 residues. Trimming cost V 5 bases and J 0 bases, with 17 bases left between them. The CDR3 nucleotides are TGTGCCAGCAGCCCCCGGTCGGGCGGTAACTCCTACGAGCAGTACTTC. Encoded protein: CASSPRSGGNSYEQYF.

CDR3 DNA: TGTGCCAGCAGCCCTTCAGGGGGCGGGGGACATGAAAAACTGTTTTTT. It specifies CASSPSGGGGHEKLFF. The chain joins TRBV7-9 to TRBJ1-4, with 8 bases lining up with TRBD1. The trim removed 5 bases at V and 6 bases at J, leaving 11 bases unmatched. Germline CDR1 SEHNR, CDR2 FQNEAQ (reference sequence). CDR3 length: 16 amino acids.

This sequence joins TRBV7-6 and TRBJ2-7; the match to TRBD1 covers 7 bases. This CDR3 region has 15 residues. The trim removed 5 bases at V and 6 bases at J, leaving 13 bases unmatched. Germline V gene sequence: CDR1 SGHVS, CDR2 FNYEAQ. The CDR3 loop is CASSPAQGESREQYF. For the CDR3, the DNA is TGTGCCAGCAGCCCCGCTCAGGGGGAATCTCGCGAGCAGTACTTC.

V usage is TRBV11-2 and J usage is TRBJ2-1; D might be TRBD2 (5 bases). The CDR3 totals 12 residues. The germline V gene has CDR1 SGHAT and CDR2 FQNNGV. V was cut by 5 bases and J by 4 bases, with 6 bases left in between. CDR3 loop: CASSTGYNEQFF. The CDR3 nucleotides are TGTGCCAGCAGCACGGGGTACAATGAGCAGTTCTTC.

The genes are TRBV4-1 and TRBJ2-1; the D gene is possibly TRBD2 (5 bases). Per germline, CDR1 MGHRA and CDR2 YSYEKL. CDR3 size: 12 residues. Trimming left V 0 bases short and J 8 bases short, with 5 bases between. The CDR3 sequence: CASSQDSDEQFF. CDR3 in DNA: TGCGCCAGCAGCCAAGATAGCGATGAGCAGTTCTTC.

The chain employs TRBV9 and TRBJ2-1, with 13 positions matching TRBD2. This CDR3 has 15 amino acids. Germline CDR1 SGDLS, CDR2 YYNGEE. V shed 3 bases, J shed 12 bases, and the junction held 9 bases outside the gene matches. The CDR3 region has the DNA TGTGCCAGCAGCGCCGGGACTAGCGGGGAGTCTGGGCAGTTCTTC. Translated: CASSAGTSGESGQFF.

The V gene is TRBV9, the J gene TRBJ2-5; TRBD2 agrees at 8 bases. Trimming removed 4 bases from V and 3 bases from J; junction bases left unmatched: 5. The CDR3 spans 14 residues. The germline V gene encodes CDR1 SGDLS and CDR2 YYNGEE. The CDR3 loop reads CASSLGTREETQYF. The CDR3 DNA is TGTGCCAGCAGCTTGGGGACTAGAGAAGAGACCCAGTACTTC. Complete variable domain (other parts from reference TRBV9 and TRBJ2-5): DSGVTQTPKHLITATGQRVTLRCSPRSGDLSVYWYQQSLDQGLQFLIQYYNGEERAKGNILERFSAQQFPDLHSELNLSSLELGDSALYFCASSLGTREETQYFGPGTRLLVL.

The chain's CDR3 is CASSLWSQGLLEAFF. In DNA form, the CDR3 reads TGTGCCAGCAGTTTATGGTCCCAAGGGCTGCTGGAAGCTTTCTTT. The chain recombines TRBV28 with TRBJ1-1; D gene ambiguous. Trimming shortened V by 0 bases and J by 8 bases, and 16 bases separated the two germline ends. Per the germline V gene, CDR1 is MDHEN and CDR2 is SYDVKM. The CDR3 totals 15 residues.

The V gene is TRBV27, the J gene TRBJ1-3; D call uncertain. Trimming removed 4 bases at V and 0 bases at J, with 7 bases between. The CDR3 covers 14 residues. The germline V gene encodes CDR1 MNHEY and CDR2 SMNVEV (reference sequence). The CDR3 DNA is TGTGCCAGCAGTTACGGGAGCTCTGGAAACACCATATATTTT. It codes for CASSYGSSGNTIYF.

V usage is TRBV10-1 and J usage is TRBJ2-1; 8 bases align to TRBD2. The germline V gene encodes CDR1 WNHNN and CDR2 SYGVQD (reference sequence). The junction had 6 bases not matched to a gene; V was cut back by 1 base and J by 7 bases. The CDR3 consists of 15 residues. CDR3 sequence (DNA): TGCGCCAGCAGTGAGTTGGTAGCGGGATGGAATGAGCAGTTCTTC. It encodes CASSELVAGWNEQFF.